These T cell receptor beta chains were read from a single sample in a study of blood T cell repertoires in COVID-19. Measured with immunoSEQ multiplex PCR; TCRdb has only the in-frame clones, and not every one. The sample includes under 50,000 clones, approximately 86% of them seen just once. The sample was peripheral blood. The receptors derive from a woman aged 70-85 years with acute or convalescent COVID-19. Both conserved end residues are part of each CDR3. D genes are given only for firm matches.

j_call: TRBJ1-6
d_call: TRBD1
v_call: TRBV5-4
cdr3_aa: CASSLGEGGDNSPLHF

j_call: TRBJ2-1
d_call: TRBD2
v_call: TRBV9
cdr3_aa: CASSVVTSGDNEQFF

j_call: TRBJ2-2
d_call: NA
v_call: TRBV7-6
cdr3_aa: CASSLRNSNTGELFF

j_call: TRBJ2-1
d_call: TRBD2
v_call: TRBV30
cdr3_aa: CAWRRGGGGGYEQFF

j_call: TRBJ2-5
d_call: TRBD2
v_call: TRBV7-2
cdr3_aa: CASSSSGSAETQYF

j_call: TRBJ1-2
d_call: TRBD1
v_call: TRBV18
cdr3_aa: CASSPPTGGTGYTF

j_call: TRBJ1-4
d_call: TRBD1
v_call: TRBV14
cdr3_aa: CASSRTGQGREKLFF

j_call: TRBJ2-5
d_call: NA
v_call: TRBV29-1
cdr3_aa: CSVVGRGQPFGTETQYF

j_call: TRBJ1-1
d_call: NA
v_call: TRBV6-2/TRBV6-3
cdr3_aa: CASSYSYRPEAFF

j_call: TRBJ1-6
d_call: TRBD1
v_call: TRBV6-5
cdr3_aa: CASVPGGAYNSPLHF

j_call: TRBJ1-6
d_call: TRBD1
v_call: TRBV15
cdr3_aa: CATSPPGTGYSPLHF

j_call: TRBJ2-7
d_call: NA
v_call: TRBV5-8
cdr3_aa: CASSLMDWDYEQYF

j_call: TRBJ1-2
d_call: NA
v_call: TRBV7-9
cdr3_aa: CASSSASLQTNYGYTF

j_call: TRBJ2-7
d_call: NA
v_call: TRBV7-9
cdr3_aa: CASSLGQAPYEQYF

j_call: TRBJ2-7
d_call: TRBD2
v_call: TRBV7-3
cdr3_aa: CASSSDTGGPQYF

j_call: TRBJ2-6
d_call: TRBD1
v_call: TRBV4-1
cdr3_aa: CASSNGQGSGANVLTF

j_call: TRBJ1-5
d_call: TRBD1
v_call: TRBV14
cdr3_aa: CASSEETRGRFSNQPQHF

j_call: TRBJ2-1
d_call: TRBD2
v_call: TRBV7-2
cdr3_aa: CASSLGTRANEQFF

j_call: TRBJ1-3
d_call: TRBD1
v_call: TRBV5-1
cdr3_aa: CASRPGQGRNTIYF

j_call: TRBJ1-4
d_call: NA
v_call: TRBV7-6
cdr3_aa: CASSRDSSNEKLFF